The clone carrying this T cell receptor beta chain was recorded many times. The data derive from a study of T cells of healthy individuals. A single record per CDR3 protein comes from TCRdb applying MiXCR to the 5' RACE reads. The data show 100,000 or so distinct CDR3 sequences, approximately 16% seen once. Germline CDR1 and CDR2: SGHRS and YFSETQ. This CDR3 is built from 14 residues. V lost 6 bases to trimming and J lost 4 bases; unmatched junction nucleotides: 8. The clonotype comes from a human donor in good health. V and J are TRBV5-1 and TRBJ2-7, with 9 bases matching TRBD2. The CDR3 is CASTHSGSSYEQYF. CDR3 coding DNA: TGCGCCAGCACACATAGCGGGAGTAGTTACGAGCAGTACTTC.